These 13 T cell receptor beta chains were all obtained from the same sample, sequenced in a study of blood T cells in healthy people across ages. The second PCR ran about 6 to 11 cycles with a sample-barcoded 5' primer and J-beta primers. TCRdb reanalysed the 5' RACE reads using MiXCR and keeps one entry per CDR3 protein. Altogether about 970,000 distinct CDR3 sequences are present, about 53% being singletons, with the ten largest covering about 21%. Sample: blood. These TCRs come from a woman aged 60-75 years in good health.

This CDR3 reads CASGTSGRGDTQYF. The CDR3 nucleotides are TGTGCCAGCGGGACTAGCGGGAGAGGCGATACGCAGTATTTT. The chain couples TRBV7-8 to TRBJ2-3; 14 nucleotides agree with TRBD2. J lost 6 bases, V lost 8 bases, and 4 bases had no gene match. The CDR3 has 14 residues. Germline assignment: CDR1 SGHVS and CDR2 FQNEAQ. Using reference TRBV7-8 and TRBJ2-3 for the parts outside the CDR3, the full variable domain is GAGVSQSPRYKVAKRGQDVALRCDPISGHVSLFWYQQALGQGPEFLTYFQNEAQLDKSGLPSDRFFAERPEGSVSTLKIQRTQQEDSAVYLCASGTSGRGDTQYFGPGTRLTVL.

This clonotype was seen more than once but under ten times. The gene calls are TRBV20-1 and TRBJ2-3; 10 nucleotides match TRBD2. The length of the CDR3 is 14 residues. J lost 1 base, V lost 5 bases, and 3 bases had no gene match. CDR1 is DFQATT, CDR2 SNEGSKA, per germline (reference sequence). CDR3 bases: TGCAGTGCTCCAACTAGCGGGGGCACAGATACGCAGTATTTT. It specifies CSAPTSGGTDTQYF.

This clonotype was counted between two and nine times. The rearrangement links TRBV20-1 to TRBJ2-3, with TRBD1 matching over 9 bases. V gave up 5 bases and J gave up 2 bases; unmatched junction bases: 8. This CDR3 is built from 15 residues. CDR1 is DFQATT and CDR2 is SNEGSKA in the germline V gene (reference sequence). CDR3 coding DNA: TGCAGTGCTCCGCCACAGGGGGCCCCCACAGATACGCAGTATTTT. Encoded protein: CSAPPQGAPTDTQYF.

With respect to this clonotype: An end of the junction differs from the germline gene, which may be a read error. The chain combines TRBV7-2 with TRBJ2-2; D remains unclear. This CDR3 has 14 amino acids. Germline CDR1 is SGHTA and CDR2 is FQGNSA. The CDR3 spells CVSSLGLPFGELFF. The CDR3 coding sequence is TGTGTCAGCAGCTTAGGGCTCCCTTTCGGGGAGCTGTTTTTT.

This chain connects TRBV4-3 to TRBJ1-1; D gene uncertain. Trimming removed 6 bases at V and 0 bases at J, with 8 bases between. In germline, CDR1 is LGHNA, CDR2 YSLEER. CDR3 length equals 13 residues. The chain's CDR3 is CASRVTVNTEAFF. CDR3 coding DNA: TGCGCCAGCAGAGTCACCGTGAACACTGAAGCTTTCTTT.

The rearrangement uses TRBV29-1 and TRBJ2-1; D is unclear. From germline, CDR1 is SQVTM and CDR2 ANQGSEA. The CDR3 loop spans 11 amino acids. Trimming cost V 3 bases and J 11 bases, with 11 bases left between them. Written as DNA, the CDR3 is TGCAGCGTTGACTTGAGGAATAAGCAGTTCTTC. Amino acids: CSVDLRNKQFF.

In its sample, this clonotype was seen once. The chain couples TRBV3-1 to TRBJ2-1, with TRBD2 identical over 9 bases. V dropped 0 bases and J dropped 2; count of bases not matched to a gene: 5. This CDR3 is 17 amino acids long. Germline V gene data show CDR1 as LGHDT and CDR2 as YNNKEL (reference sequence). The CDR3 bases are TGTGCCAGCAGCCAAGAAGGGGCGGGAGGGCCCTACAATGAGCAGTTCTTC. This codes for CASSQEGAGGPYNEQFF.

In its sample, this clonotype was seen a few times. CDR3 protein: CSASIIAGAYEQYF. DNA of the CDR3: TGCAGTGCTAGTATTATAGCGGGGGCCTACGAGCAGTACTTC. V is TRBV20-1 and J is TRBJ2-7, with TRBD2 matching 9 bases. From germline, CDR1 is DFQATT and CDR2 SNEGSKA (reference sequence). Trimming at V came to 3 bases and at J to 2 bases, leaving 5 bases not matched to a gene. This CDR3 is built from 14 residues.

This clonotype was picked up a small number of times. The CDR3 DNA reads TGCAGTGCCGGGACTAGCGGAGACAATGAGCAGTTCTTC. It codes for CSAGTSGDNEQFF. V is TRBV20-1 and J is TRBJ2-1; 11 bases align to TRBD2. CDR1 DFQATT and CDR2 SNEGSKA come from the germline V gene (reference sequence). Trimming cost V 6 bases and J 5 bases; bases outside gene matches: 3. The CDR3 sequence is 13 residues long.

The chain couples TRBV15 to TRBJ2-5; D is unresolved. Germline V lookup: CDR1 LNHNV, CDR2 YYDKDF (reference sequence). Trimming left V 0 bases short and J 5 bases short, with 13 bases between. The CDR3 has 15 residues. CDR3 sequence (DNA): TGTGCCACCAGCAGAGAAGGGAACGGTGCGGAGACCCAGTACTTC. Translated, it gives CATSREGNGAETQYF.

CDR3 nucleotide sequence: TGTGCCAGCAGTGTAGATTCACCCCTCCACTTT. This encodes CASSVDSPLHF. This chain links TRBV2 with TRBJ1-6; unclear D gene. Germline-derived CDR1 and CDR2 are SNHLY and FYNNEI. Deletions cut 4 bases from V and 8 bases from J, with 3 bases between. The length of the CDR3 is 11 residues.

V is TRBV30 and J is TRBJ2-4; no clear D. The V end lost 4 bases, the J end lost 0 bases, and 16 bases lay between the germline ends. The CDR3 is made up of 16 amino acids. Per the germline V gene, CDR1 is GTSNPN and CDR2 is SVGIG (reference sequence). CDR3 nucleotide sequence: TGTGCCTGGAACGAACAACTTACCCTAGCCAAAAACATTCAGTACTTC. Translation: CAWNEQLTLAKNIQYF.

The gene calls are TRBV28 and TRBJ2-4, with TRBD2 matching over 10 bases. The CDR3 is 16 amino acids. The germline V gene encodes CDR1 MDHEN and CDR2 SYDVKM. After removal of 7 bases from V and 8 bases from J, the junction contained 14 bases not matched to a gene. As DNA, the CDR3 is TGTGCCAGCACCCCTCGGCTAGCGGGAGCGACGGACATTCAGTACTTC. Its translation: CASTPRLAGATDIQYF.